Listed below are T cell receptor beta chains from one sample, sequenced in a study of T cell responses to AZD1222 COVID-19 vaccine. The method was immunoSEQ multiplex PCR; TCRdb's version includes in-frame clones alone and lacks a portion of them. Here the sample spans roughly 180,000 clones, 85% to 90% being singletons. Here the sequenced sample was peripheral blood, taken on day 0 of AZD1222 vaccination. These receptors all come from an adult in good health. Each CDR3 is given with its conserved first and last residue. A D gene is named only where the DNA matches it firmly. For some rows the clone size is stated as once, few or many, or as a class when expanded; others skip it.

V gene	clone size	D gene	J gene	CDR3 DNA	CDR3 protein
TRBV19	.	.	TRBJ2-5	TGTGCCAGTAGTATAGCAGGCCTCCTCTACTTC	CASSIAGLLYF
TRBV3-1/TRBV3-2	.	TRBD2	TRBJ2-5	TGTGCCAGCAGCCAAGGCGGGGGGCAACGGGAGACCCAGTACTTC	CASSQGGGQRETQYF
TRBV5-4	.	TRBD2	TRBJ2-1	TGTGCCAGCAGCTTGGGGGGACTAGCGGAGAGCTCCTACAATGAGCAGTTCTTC	CASSLGGLAESSYNEQFF
TRBV30	.	.	TRBJ1-1	TGTGCCTGGAGACCCGGTACACAGGGTTTAGAAACTGAAGCTTTCTTT	CAWRPGTQGLETEAFF
TRBV5-1	.	TRBD1	TRBJ1-2	TGCGCCAGCAGCCCGGTGGGACAGGGAACCTATGGCTACACCTTC	CASSPVGQGTYGYTF
TRBV7-9	.	.	TRBJ2-1	TGTGCCAGCGGGACAGTGCTAGCGTTCAATGAGCAGTTCTTC	CASGTVLAFNEQFF
TRBV7-2	.	.	TRBJ2-1	TGTGCCAGCAGCTTAGGTATCAGGGAAGAGTTCTTC	CASSLGIREEFF
TRBV19	.	TRBD1	TRBJ2-3	TGTGCCAGTAGTAAGGGGGCCACAGATACGCAGTATTTT	CASSKGATDTQYF
TRBV5-1	few	.	TRBJ1-1	TGCGCCAGCAGCTTAGGACAGGAAGCTTTCTTT	CASSLGQEAFF
TRBV3-1/TRBV3-2	.	TRBD1	TRBJ2-5	TGTGCCAGCAGCCAAGGCACAGGGGGCTGGGAGACCCAGTACTTC	CASSQGTGGWETQYF
TRBV18	.	TRBD2	TRBJ2-3	TGTGCCAGCTCACCGGTTAGCGGGAGCGCAGATACGCAGTATTTT	CASSPVSGSADTQYF
TRBV19	once	.	TRBJ1-1	TGTGCCAGTAGTATCCCCCGAGAAGTGAACACTGAAGCTTTCTTT	CASSIPREVNTEAFF
TRBV5-1	.	TRBD1	TRBJ1-1	TGCGCCAGCACCCCAACCGGGACAGGGGGCCTGACTGAAGCTTTCTTT	CASTPTGTGGLTEAFF
TRBV11-2	.	.	TRBJ2-1	TGTGCCAGCAGCCCTCTCCCCGGCCGCGGCTACAATGAGCAGTTCTTC	CASSPLPGRGYNEQFF
TRBV25-1	.	.	TRBJ2-3	TGTGCCACCGGAGGGCCGAACACAGATACGCAGTATTTT	CATGGPNTDTQYF
TRBV19	.	TRBD1	TRBJ1-5	TGTGCCAGTAGTATAGATGGGGGGCAGGGGGGTAGCAATCAGCCCCAGCATTTT	CASSIDGGQGGSNQPQHF
TRBV6-5	.	.	TRBJ2-1	TGTGCCAGCAGTTACGGGGGTTTGGGGGAGCAGTTCTTC	CASSYGGLGEQFF
TRBV9	.	.	TRBJ2-2	TGTGCCAGCAGCGTACAGGCCCTGAAAACCGGGGAGCTGTTTTTT	CASSVQALKTGELFF
TRBV4-2	.	.	TRBJ1-1	TGTGCCAGCAGCCAAGAAGGAAACAGGGTCAACACTGAAGCTTTCTTT	CASSQEGNRVNTEAFF
TRBV2	.	.	TRBJ2-7	TGTGCCACCGGTGGTGTCGACTACGAGCAGTACTTC	CATGGVDYEQYF
TRBV2	.	TRBD1	TRBJ1-4	TGTGCCAGCAGTGAGGTTTGGCAGGGGGATGAAAAACTGTTTTTT	CASSEVWQGDEKLFF
TRBV7-2	.	TRBD2	TRBJ2-4	TGTGCCAGCAGCTCGGGACTAGCGGGAGGGCGTCGTGCCAAAAACATTCAGTACTTC	CASSSGLAGGRRAKNIQYF
TRBV5-5	.	.	TRBJ2-5	TGTGCCAGCAGCTTGGATGCGGGCCTGGGGGGAACCCAGTACTTC	CASSLDAGLGGTQYF
TRBV11-2	.	.	TRBJ2-7	TGTGCCAGCAGCTTAGATTTACTGAGTTACGAGCAGTACTTC	CASSLDLLSYEQYF
TRBV20-1	.	TRBD2	TRBJ2-1	TGCAGTGCTAGTTTCGGGAGGTCACATGAGCAGTTCTTC	CSASFGRSHEQFF
TRBV19	.	TRBD1	TRBJ1-1	TGTGCCAGTACCGCGACCCATACAGGGGCGCTTTCTGAAGCTTTCTTT	CASTATHTGALSEAFF
TRBV20-1	.	.	TRBJ1-1	TGCAGTGCTAGTTGGGGCACTGAAGCTTTCTTT	CSASWGTEAFF
TRBV2	.	.	TRBJ2-7	TGTGCCAGGGGTCCGGGGGCGCTCGAGCAGTACTTC	CARGPGALEQYF
TRBV7-9	.	.	TRBJ1-1	TGTGCCAGCAGCCCCACCGGGGGGCACACTGAAGCTTTCTTT	CASSPTGGHTEAFF
TRBV6-5	once	.	TRBJ2-7	TGTGCCAGCAGTTACTCTCGGTCCCCCGAGCAGTACTTC	CASSYSRSPEQYF
TRBV28	.	.	TRBJ2-3	TGTGCCAGCGTTCCTTCTCAGGGCCCCGATACGCAGTATTTT	CASVPSQGPDTQYF
TRBV29-1	.	TRBD2	TRBJ2-7	TGCAGCGTACTCTCTAGCGGGAGGGCCTTCAGCTCCTACGAGCAGTACTTC	CSVLSSGRAFSSYEQYF
TRBV9	.	.	TRBJ2-2	TGTGCCAGCAGCGGGTTAGGGTCCGGCACCGGGGAGCTGTTTTTT	CASSGLGSGTGELFF
TRBV24-1	.	TRBD1	TRBJ2-7	TGTGCCACCAGCCCCTCGACAGGGGGCGCGGGGGAGCAGTACTTC	CATSPSTGGAGEQYF
TRBV10-1	.	.	TRBJ1-2	TGCGCCAGCAGTGAGTCGAGGCGGGTGTGCTATGGCTACACCTTC	CASSESRRVCYGYTF
TRBV9	.	TRBD2	TRBJ2-7	TGTGCCAGCAGCCTTAGCGGGAGGACCTACGAGCAGTACTTC	CASSLSGRTYEQYF
TRBV4-3	.	.	TRBJ1-3	TGCGCCAGCAGCCAGGGACTCTCTGGAAACACCATATATTTT	CASSQGLSGNTIYF
TRBV7-6	.	.	TRBJ1-2	TGTGCCAGCAGCTCAAATCAGGGATTCGAGGGCTACACCTTC	CASSSNQGFEGYTF
TRBV12-5	.	.	TRBJ1-2	TGTGCTAGTGCGCGGGACAACTATGGCTACACCTTC	CASARDNYGYTF
TRBV25-1	few	.	TRBJ1-3	TGTGCCAGCAGTTACAACTCTGGAAACACCATATATTTT	CASSYNSGNTIYF
TRBV9	.	TRBD2	TRBJ2-7	TGTGCCAGCAGCGGCCTAGCGGCCCACGAGCAGTACTTC	CASSGLAAHEQYF
TRBV28	.	.	TRBJ1-1	TGTGCCAGCAGACGTGAAACCGGGGAAGCTTTCTTT	CASRRETGEAFF
TRBV7-8	.	.	TRBJ1-2	TGTGCCAGCAGCTTTGAAGGCACGTCTAACTATGGCTACACCTTC	CASSFEGTSNYGYTF
TRBV7-8	.	TRBD1	TRBJ1-2	TGTGCCAGCAGCTCGACTTCCTGGGGGGACAGGGACGGCTACACCTTC	CASSSTSWGDRDGYTF
TRBV7-9	few	TRBD1	TRBJ2-7	TGTGCCAGCAGCCCCGGACAGGGTAAGCCGTACTTC	CASSPGQGKPYF
TRBV11-2	.	.	TRBJ1-5	TGTGCCAGCAGCGAGGGGAGTTGGCAGCCCCAGCATTTT	CASSEGSWQPQHF
TRBV11-2	.	.	TRBJ1-5	TGTGCCAGCAGCTTAGTGGCAGCTAGCAATCAGCCCCAGCATTTT	CASSLVAASNQPQHF
TRBV28	.	TRBD2	TRBJ2-1	TGTGCCAGCAGGACTTCTAGCGGGGTCTCCTACAATGAGCAGTTCTTC	CASRTSSGVSYNEQFF
TRBV7-8	.	.	TRBJ2-7	TGTGCCAGCAGCTTAGAGGTCGCCTCCTACGAGCAGTACTTC	CASSLEVASYEQYF
TRBV10-3	.	.	TRBJ2-1	TGTGCCATCAGTGAAAGGGGCTACAATGAGCAGTTCTTC	CAISERGYNEQFF
TRBV9	.	TRBD2	TRBJ2-3	TGTGCCAGCAGCGTAGGAGCTAGCGGTTCCACAGATACGCAGTATTTT	CASSVGASGSTDTQYF
TRBV29-1	.	.	TRBJ2-5	TGCAGCGTTGGATGGGGGATGGGGCAGCAAGAGACCCAGTACTTC	CSVGWGMGQQETQYF
TRBV20-1	.	.	TRBJ1-5	TGCAGTGCAAGTGGTGGTTTTAGCGATAGTAGCAATCAGCCCCAGCATTTT	CSASGGFSDSSNQPQHF
TRBV7-8	.	.	TRBJ2-2	TGTGCCAGCAGCTACATGGACTACTTGAACACCGGGGAGCTGTTTTTT	CASSYMDYLNTGELFF
TRBV6-6	.	.	TRBJ1-4	TGTGCCAGCAGTTACAGGGGATTCGAAAAACTGTTTTTT	CASSYRGFEKLFF
TRBV11-2	.	.	TRBJ1-6	TGTGCCAGCAGCTTGCTCCCCTCAGGGTCGATTTCACCCCTCCACTTT	CASSLLPSGSISPLHF
TRBV5-1	.	.	TRBJ1-1	TGCGCCAGCAGCCCGGAGGCCCGGACAACTAACACTGAAGCTTTCTTT	CASSPEARTTNTEAFF